This paragraph covers one TCR beta chain sequence. As yet, its antigen is unknown. One junction end disagrees with the germline gene, perhaps due to a read error. Germline assignment: CDR1 MDHEN and CDR2 SYDVKM. The CDR3 runs 14 residues. These data come from a study of cytomegalovirus exposure and HLA in healthy donors. Background on the study: In an earlier analysis, around 100 million unique TCR beta sequences were found from about 179 million T cells.

This PCR relied on a set of 60 Vbeta primers and 13 Jbeta primers. Sequencing was performed with immunoSEQ multiplex PCR; in TCRdb, only in-frame clones are kept and a portion is missing. The top ten hold about 2.3% of the sample, which has around 86,000 clones, 7.6% seen once. Study results and limitations: CMV antigen specificity of a few CMV-associated chains was confirmed in vitro.

The specimen sequenced was PBMCs. The source of this sequence is a man aged 50 or older in good health and CMV-seronegative. V is TRBV28 and J is TRBJ1-5; TRBD1 aligns across 7 bases. The CDR3 is CASRGTASNQPLHF. Written as DNA, the CDR3 is TGTGCCAGCAGGGGGACAGCCAGCAATCAGCCCCTGCATTTT.